This T cell receptor beta chain was profiled in a study of cytomegalovirus exposure and HLA in healthy donors. Study information: Caucasian-associated ancestry cluster membership applied to approximately 81% of under 450 genotyped donors.

Turning to this clone: Its antigen is not identified.

PCR amplification relied on 60 Vbeta primers (plus 13 Jbeta primers). Data came from immunoSEQ multiplex PCR; TCRdb stores just in-frame clones and leaves some out. The profile shows about 110,000 clones, almost 75% of them singletons. Study-level results: Follow-up analysis later connected one missense variant in DCLRE1C with trimming of TCR beta V- and J-genes. One cluster of highly shared sequence variants probably arose as a sequencing artifact. Some V segments, including TRBV6-2 and TRBV6-3, were excluded as indistinguishable.

The germline V gene has CDR1 SGHTA and CDR2 FQGTGA. With 5 bases removed from V and 4 bases from J, the gap between germline ends came to 17 bases. CDR3 length equals 16 residues. The chain joins TRBV7-3 to TRBJ2-2; a possible D gene is TRBD1 (6 bases). The source of this sequence is a man aged 35 to 55 in good health and CMV-seronegative. Sequencing input: PBMCs. CDR3 DNA: TGTGCCAGCAGCCAACAGGGCCTCAGGGGCACCGGGGAGCTGTTTTTT. Its protein product is CASSQQGLRGTGELFF.